The source of this T cell receptor beta chain is a study of blood T cell repertoires in COVID-19. Generated by immunoSEQ multiplex PCR, the TCRdb table keeps only in-frame clones and is missing some. The table lists almost 95,000 clones, 84% of them singletons. Germline V gene sequence: CDR1 LGHNA, CDR2 YNFKEQ. Trimming left V 0 bases short and J 8 bases short, with 7 bases between. This CDR3 contains 12 residues. The V call is TRBV4-2, the J call TRBJ1-2; the D is unclear. The clonotype originates from a man aged 55 to 69 with acute or convalescent COVID-19. Specimen: peripheral blood. In DNA form, the CDR3 reads TGTGCCAGCAGCCAAGATTATCGGGGCTACACCTTC. It yields the protein CASSQDYRGYTF.